This TCR beta chain was identified during a study of pediatric ulcerative colitis. General study results and limits: Ulcerative colitis patients shared more blood-rectal clones than controls.

One to two pinch biopsies were taken from the rectum during colonoscopy. Sequencing was performed with immunoSEQ multiplex PCR; in TCRdb, only in-frame clones are kept and a portion is missing. The table has under 15,000 clones, approximately 71% seen once. This clone occurred once. No antigen is known for it. With 0 bases removed from V and 5 bases from J, the gap between germline ends came to 10 bases. The length of the CDR3 is 14 residues. The V gene's germline CDR1 is SGDLS and CDR2 YYNGEE. The TCR originated in a boy aged 5-17 years who was a control in a study of pediatric ulcerative colitis. V and J are TRBV9 and TRBJ2-3; D may be TRBD2 (6 bases). Sequenced: gut tissue. DNA for the CDR3: TGTGCCAGCAGCGTAGTCGGAGGGTTAGATACGCAGTATTTT. It is translated as CASSVVGGLDTQYF.